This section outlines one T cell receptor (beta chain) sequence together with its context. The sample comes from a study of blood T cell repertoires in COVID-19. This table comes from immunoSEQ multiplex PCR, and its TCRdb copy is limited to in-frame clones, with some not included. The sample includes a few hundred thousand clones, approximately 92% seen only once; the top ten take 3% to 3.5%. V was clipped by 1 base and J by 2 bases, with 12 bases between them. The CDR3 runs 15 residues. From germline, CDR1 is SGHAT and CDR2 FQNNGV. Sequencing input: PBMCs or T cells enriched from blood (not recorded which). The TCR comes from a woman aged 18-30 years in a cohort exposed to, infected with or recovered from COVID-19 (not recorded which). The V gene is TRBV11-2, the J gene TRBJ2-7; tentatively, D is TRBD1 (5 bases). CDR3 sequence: CASSLGQTVTYEQYF. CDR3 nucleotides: TGTGCCAGCAGCTTAGGTCAGACAGTCACCTACGAGCAGTACTTC.